The 24 T cell receptor beta chains below were found in one sample sequenced in a study of T cells in Graves' hyperthyroidism and ophthalmopathy. TCR beta CDR3 regions were amplified from RNA transcripts. Researchers ran a first-round RT-PCR on the TCR CDR3 using the HTBI primer set. TCRdb fed the multiplex PCR reads into MiXCR, producing one record per CDR3 protein. The sample holds around 300,000 distinct CDR3 sequences, approximately 15% seen once. Sequencing used blood. Receptor source: a woman aged 30 to 39 with Graves' hyperthyroidism.

The sample holds many counts of this clonotype. V gene TRBV19 combines with J gene TRBJ1-1; D not resolved. With 4 bases removed from V and 7 bases from J, the gap between germline ends came to 4 bases. Germline CDR1 LNHDA, CDR2 SQIVND (reference sequence). The CDR3 is 10 amino acids. The CDR3 DNA sequence: TGTGCCAGTAGTAACGGTGAAGCTTTCTTT. The encoded protein is CASSNGEAFF. The full variable domain, its missing parts supplied by reference TRBV19 and TRBJ1-1, is DGGITQSPKYLFRKEGQNVTLSCEQNLNHDAMYWYRQDPGQGLRLIYYSQIVNDFQKGDIAEGYSVSREKKESFPLTVTSAQKNPTAFYLCASSNGEAFFGQGTRLTVV.

This clonotype was observed many times. The chain links TRBV2 to TRBJ2-1, with TRBD1 as a possible D gene (6 bases). Trimming took off 7 bases at V and 1 base at J, with 14 bases between the two ends. CDR3 length equals 15 residues. CDR1 and CDR2 from the germline V gene are SNHLY and FYNNEI. The CDR3 DNA is TGTGCCAGCACCTTCGACAGGTCTTCCTACAATGAGCAGTTCTTC. It specifies CASTFDRSSYNEQFF.

On this clonotype: With a much larger clone just one base away, this may be a read error. The V gene is TRBV2, the J gene TRBJ2-1, with D possibly TRBD2 on 6 matching bases. The germline gives CDR1 SNHLY, CDR2 FYNNEI. The CDR3 loop spans 14 amino acids. The V end was cut by 8 bases, the J end by 9 bases, with 20 bases between. This CDR3 reads CASALIGSSGEQFF. The DNA of the CDR3 is TGTGCCAGCGCCCTTATCGGGAGCAGCGGTGAGCAGTTCTTC.

At least ten counts were recorded for this clonotype. The chain links TRBV5-5 to TRBJ2-1; 8 bases are a match to TRBD2. From germline, CDR1 is SGHKS and CDR2 YYEKEE (reference sequence). The junction had 2 bases not matched to a gene; V was cut back by 1 base and J by 2 bases. The CDR3 has 15 residues. The CDR3, as DNA: TGTGCCAGCAGCTTGCTAGCGGGCACCTACAATGAGCAGTTCTTC. Residues: CASSLLAGTYNEQFF.

This sequence joins TRBV5-4 and TRBJ2-3; 8 bases align to TRBD1. Losses at the gene ends were 4 bases for V and 3 bases for J; bases not matched to a gene: 13. Germline values: CDR1 SGHNT, CDR2 YYREEE (reference sequence). The CDR3 consists of 17 residues. CDR3 sequence: CASSARAGGVKTDTQYF. The CDR3 coding sequence is TGTGCCAGCAGCGCTAGGGCAGGGGGCGTGAAGACAGATACGCAGTATTTT.

In this sample, this clonotype turned up once. One end of the junction is discordant with germline, which a read error may explain. The CDR3 DNA is TGTGCCGGCAGTACTAACGGTTTAACTAGCACAGACACGCAGTATTTT. Its protein product is CAGSTNGLTSTDTQYF. The chain joins TRBV2 to TRBJ2-3; the D gene is possibly TRBD2 (6 bases). Germline CDR1 is SNHLY and CDR2 is FYNNEI. The CDR3 is made up of 16 amino acids.

This clonotype was recorded a few times. The chain employs TRBV4-3 and TRBJ2-7; 10 bases are shared with TRBD1. This CDR3 has 15 amino acids. From germline, CDR1 is LGHNA and CDR2 YSLEER. V was pared by 3 bases and J by 4 bases, with 6 bases of the junction left unmatched. CDR3 sequence (DNA): TGCGCCAGCAGCCAGCAGACAGGGGGCAATTACGAGCAGTACTTC. Its protein product is CASSQQTGGNYEQYF.

This clonotype has at least ten counts. This rearrangement joins TRBV28 to TRBJ2-1, with 7 bases matching TRBD2. Unmatched junction bases numbered 2, after V lost 3 bases and J lost 6 bases. The CDR3 has 13 residues. Germline V gene sequence: CDR1 MDHEN, CDR2 SYDVKM. For the CDR3, the DNA is TGTGCCAGCAGTTTCCCGGGAGGCAATGAGCAGTTCTTC. Amino acids: CASSFPGGNEQFF.

The rearrangement joins TRBV9 to TRBJ2-7, with 9 bases lining up with TRBD1. Germline trimming cut 3 bases from V and 6 bases from J; bases unmatched to any gene: 7. CDR3 length: 14 amino acids. In germline, CDR1 is SGDLS, CDR2 YYNGEE. CDR3 protein: CASSGSLTGGEQYF. CDR3 DNA sequence: TGTGCCAGCAGCGGGTCCCTGACAGGGGGCGAGCAGTACTTC.

The sample holds a few counts of this clonotype. The chain uses TRBV30 and TRBJ2-3; tentative D call: TRBD2 (6 bases). The CDR3 is made up of 14 amino acids. Trimming took 5 bases from V and 2 from J, leaving 14 bases between them. Germline V gene lookup returns CDR1 GTSNPN and CDR2 SVGIG (reference sequence). CDR3 DNA sequence: TGTGCCTGGGGCGGGGACTCAGACACAGATACGCAGTATTTT. Translated: CAWGGDSDTDTQYF.

The J gene is TRBJ1-5, the V gene TRBV10-3; possibly TRBD1 for D (6 bases). Trimming took 0 bases from V and 9 from J, leaving 18 bases between them. CDR1 and CDR2 from the germline V gene are ENHRY and SYGVKD. There are 16 residues in the CDR3. CDR3 amino acids: CAISESQGRGLGPQHF. CDR3 in DNA: TGTGCCATCAGTGAGTCGCAGGGGCGCGGGCTAGGGCCCCAGCATTTT.

This clonotype was seen at least ten times. The rearrangement uses TRBV28 and TRBJ2-7, with 9 nucleotides matching TRBD1. The CDR3 has 15 residues. V shed 5 bases and J 6 bases; nucleotides not matched to a gene: 11. Germline CDR1 MDHEN, CDR2 SYDVKM. Here the CDR3 DNA reads TGTGCCAGCAGTGAACCGGGACAGGGCCCCCCCGAGCAGTACTTC. This gives the protein CASSEPGQGPPEQYF.

There are many counts of this clonotype. The rearrangement joins TRBV15 to TRBJ2-2; unclear D gene. CDR3 length equals 12 residues. Germline CDR1 is LNHNV and CDR2 is YYDKDF (reference sequence). Trimming took 2 bases from V and 6 from J, leaving 4 bases between them. CDR3: CATSRNPGELFF. CDR3 sequence (DNA): TGTGCCACCAGCAGAAACCCCGGGGAGCTGTTTTTT.

At least ten counts were recorded for this clonotype. The chain recombines TRBV28 with TRBJ2-1, with D perhaps assigned TRBD1 or TRBD2 (5 bases each). CDR3 size: 15 residues. V was pared by 8 bases and J by 6 bases, with 20 bases between. CDR1 and CDR2 (germline): MDHEN, SYDVKM. The CDR3 protein is CASESQGERLNEQFF. The DNA for the CDR3 is TGTGCCAGCGAATCCCAGGGAGAGCGGCTCAATGAGCAGTTCTTC.

This clonotype was observed a few times. The rearrangement links TRBV24-1 to TRBJ1-5; D call uncertain. Deletions cut 7 bases from V and 4 bases from J, with 16 bases between. Germline CDR1 KGHDR, CDR2 SFDVKD. CDR3 size: 15 residues. The CDR3 region is CATSESGRGNQPQHF. The DNA of the CDR3 is TGTGCCACCAGCGAGAGCGGGCGGGGAAATCAGCCCCAGCATTTT.

The J gene is TRBJ2-3, the V gene TRBV29-1, with 9 bases matching TRBD1. V dropped 4 bases and J dropped 4; count of bases not matched to a gene: 3. The CDR3 length is 13 residues. CDR1 is SQVTM and CDR2 is ANQGSEA in the germline V gene. The CDR3 bases are TGCAGCGTTGGGGGACAGGGCCCAGATACGCAGTATTTT. Translation gives CSVGGQGPDTQYF.

In the case of this clonotype: A much larger clone differs from this one at a single base, so this may be a read error. This chain links TRBV7-3 with TRBJ2-3; D unresolved. Trimming removed 2 bases from V and 3 bases from J, with 6 bases in between. Germline loops: CDR1 SGHTA, CDR2 FQGTGA. The CDR3 totals 13 residues. DNA of the CDR3: TGTGCCAGCAGCTTATACGGGACAGATACGCAGTATTTT. This translates into CASSLYGTDTQYF. Full variable domain (outside the CDR3, taken from reference TRBV7-3 and TRBJ2-3): GAGVSQTPSNKVTEKGKYVELRCDPISGHTALYWYRQSLGQGPEFLIYFQGTGAADDSGLPNDRFFAVRPEGSVSTLKIQRTERGDSAVYLCASSLYGTDTQYFGPGTRLTVL.

To note about this clonotype: A much more abundant neighbour one base away suggests this may be a read error. The genes are TRBV29-1 and TRBJ1-5, with 8 bases fitting TRBD1. This CDR3 comprises 14 residues. Germline lookup yields CDR1 SQVTM and CDR2 ANQGSEA. The CDR3 region has the DNA TGCAGCGGTGCTTACACAGGGGGTTATCAGTCCCAGCATTTT. This encodes CSGAYTGGYQSQHF.

The rearrangement links TRBV19 to TRBJ2-3, with unresolved D. The CDR3 loop spans 12 amino acids. With 4 bases removed from V and 6 bases from J, the gap between germline ends came to 8 bases. Germline CDR1 and CDR2: LNHDA and SQIVND (reference sequence). The CDR3: CASSNFGDTQYF. As DNA, the CDR3 is TGTGCCAGTAGTAACTTTGGGGATACGCAGTATTTT.

The chain carries TRBV20-1 and TRBJ1-4, with TRBD1 as a possible D gene (6 bases). V was clipped by 4 bases and J by 7 bases, with 13 bases between them. This CDR3 is 13 amino acids long. Germline CDR1 reads DFQATT; CDR2 reads SNEGSKA (reference sequence). CDR3 residues: CSAIGGLGEKLFF. The CDR3 DNA follows: TGCAGTGCTATAGGGGGTTTAGGTGAAAAACTGTTTTTT.

V is TRBV20-1 and J is TRBJ2-3; D uncertain. Germline V gene sequence: CDR1 DFQATT, CDR2 SNEGSKA (reference sequence). There are 10 residues in the CDR3. V was cut by 5 bases and J by 6 bases, with 6 bases left in between. CDR3 in DNA: TGCAGTGCTTTCATGGATACGCAGTATTTT. Its translation: CSAFMDTQYF.

In its sample, this clonotype was seen a few times. The CDR3 DNA is TGTGCCACCGGGAACAGGGGGCGCTTATTCGGCTACACCTTC. Its protein product is CATGNRGRLFGYTF. V and J are TRBV15 and TRBJ1-2, with TRBD1 identical over 9 bases. Germline values: CDR1 LNHNV, CDR2 YYDKDF (reference sequence). The CDR3 is 14 amino acids. V was pared by 8 bases and J by 8 bases, with 12 bases of the junction left unmatched.

V gene TRBV11-2 combines with J gene TRBJ1-6, with 7 bases that match TRBD1. The CDR3 totals 15 residues. J lost 7 bases, V lost 4 bases, and 7 bases had no gene match. Germline V gives CDR1 SGHAT, CDR2 FQNNGV. This chain's CDR3 is CASSSGDSGNSPLHF. For the CDR3, the DNA is TGTGCCAGCAGCTCGGGGGACAGCGGGAATTCACCCCTCCACTTT.

As concerns this clonotype: A clone one base away is much larger, so this may be a read error. The rearrangement joins TRBV20-1 to TRBJ2-5, with a tentative D call TRBD2 (5 bases). Looked up from germline, CDR1 is DFQATT and CDR2 is SNEGSKA (reference sequence). This CDR3 contains 12 residues. DNA for the CDR3: TGCAGCCCGACCCCAGCGGAAGAGACCCAGTACTTC. Its translation is CSPTPAEETQYF.